Below are 3 T cell receptor beta chains sequenced from a single sample in a study of regulatory T cells in long-lasting Graves disease (dated by TCRdb to about 2021). This specimen's time point label, per the study, means: persistent/refractory GD, antithyroid drugs over 5 years with positive TRAb. For both TCR sequencing and RNA sequencing, RNA was extracted from PBMCs using TRIzol. Library prep was done by multiplex PCR. TCRdb lists the instrument as Illumina HiSeq 4000. iRepertoire HTBI primers and Arm-PCR amplification of CDR3 regions were used to construct TCR beta libraries. TCRdb trimmed public reads at Q25 via fastp, called clones via MiXCR and kept in-frame beta chains. Rows merge per CDR3 protein into single entries with the most common DNA and genes. The sample profile shows 400,000 to 500,000 distinct CDR3 sequences; under 25% of them were found once. Under 15% of the sample is taken by the ten largest.

The sample here was peripheral blood mononuclear cells (PBMCs), taken when the disease was refractory, from a patient treated with antithyroid drugs. Receptors were obtained from a female donor with Graves disease.

The rearrangement joins TRBV19 to TRBJ1-2, with 7 bases that match TRBD1. The CDR3 consists of 14 residues. Per germline, CDR1 LNHDA and CDR2 SQIVND (reference sequence). The V gene end was trimmed by 6 bases and the J gene end by 6 bases; junction bases not matched to a gene: 10. CDR3 bases: TGTGCCAGTAGGAATAACAGGGGAGCCAATGGCTACACCTTC. Translating gives CASRNNRGANGYTF.

Comment on this clonotype: A much larger clone differs from this one at a single base, so this may be a read error. The chain couples TRBV7-2 to TRBJ2-2; a possible D gene is TRBD2 (5 bases). The CDR3 loop spans 14 amino acids. Germline V gene lookup returns CDR1 SGHTA and CDR2 FQGNSA. Here the CDR3 reads CASSLAHNTGELLF. DNA of the CDR3: TGTGCCAGCAGCTTAGCCCACAACACCGGGGAGCTGCTTTTT. Full variable domain (remainder filled in from reference TRBV7-2 and TRBJ2-2): GAGVSQSPSNKVTEKGKDVELRCDPISGHTALYWYRQSLGQGLEFLIYFQGNSAPDKSGLPSDRFSAERTGGSVSTLTIQRTQQEDSAVYLCASSLAHNTGELLFGEGSRLTVL.

With regard to this clonotype: The junction does not match germline at one end; this may be a read error. The J gene is TRBJ1-2, the V gene TRBV4-3, with D unresolved. CDR1 is LGHNA and CDR2 is YSLEER in the germline V gene. There are 13 residues in the CDR3. DNA for the CDR3: TGCGCCGGCAGCCAAGTAAGCGGCTATGGCTACACCTTC. Amino acid sequence: CAGSQVSGYGYTF.